The 10 T cell receptor beta chains listed next were all sequenced from one sample in a study of T cells in localized non-small cell lung cancer. Sequenced by immunoSEQ multiplex PCR; TCRdb stores in-frame clones only, minus some. The table includes 65,000 to 80,000 clones, approximately 84% detected once. The specimen comprised peripheral blood, sampled before any cancer treatment. The source of these receptors is a female donor older than 55 with stage I lung adenocarcinoma.

The J gene is TRBJ1-1, the V gene TRBV7-9; the D is unclear. In germline, CDR1 is SEHNR, CDR2 FQNEAQ (reference sequence). V dropped 1 base and J dropped 1 base, with 10 bases sitting between them. CDR3 size: 15 residues. The CDR3 spells CASSLVGRKNTEAFF. The DNA for the CDR3 is TGTGCCAGCAGCTTAGTAGGCAGGAAGAACACTGAAGCTTTCTTT.

Worth noting for this clone: Other DNA sequences in the sample encode the same CDR3. The chain has TRBV5-1 and TRBJ1-2; no definite D call. The CDR3 length is 16 residues. The ends were cut back, 4 bases at V and 4 bases at J, with 20 bases in the middle. The germline V gene encodes CDR1 SGHRS and CDR2 YFSETQ. The CDR3 DNA reads TGCGCCAGCAGCCCCTTTGGACCCTCCCTACGCTATGGCTACACCTTC. It is translated as CASSPFGPSLRYGYTF.

The chain uses TRBV5-1 and TRBJ2-5, with 9 bases lining up with TRBD1. Per the germline V gene, CDR1 is SGHRS and CDR2 is YFSETQ. The CDR3 has 13 amino acids. With 7 bases clipped from V and 5 bases from J, the junction kept 6 bases outside the gene matches. CDR3 residues: CASSWTGDETQYF. The CDR3 region has the DNA TGCGCCAGCTCGTGGACAGGGGACGAGACCCAGTACTTC.

The chain is built from TRBV19 and TRBJ2-2; TRBD2 might be the D (6 bases). CDR3 length: 14 amino acids. The ends were cut back, 1 base at V and 6 bases at J, with 9 bases in the middle. CDR1 LNHDA and CDR2 SQIVND come from the germline V gene (reference sequence). DNA for the CDR3: TGTGCCAGTAGTATAGGGGGGGACCCCGGGGAGCTGTTTTTT. Protein sequence: CASSIGGDPGELFF.

J is TRBJ2-3 and V is TRBV11-2, with 12 bases lining up with TRBD2. This CDR3 is built from 15 residues. The junction had 6 bases not matched to a gene; V was cut back by 8 bases and J by 3 bases. Germline lookup yields CDR1 SGHAT and CDR2 FQNNGV. The CDR3 sequence is CASFLAGGLTDTQYF. CDR3 sequence (DNA): TGTGCCAGCTTCCTAGCGGGAGGGCTGACAGATACGCAGTATTTT.

The chain is built from TRBV11-1 and TRBJ2-4; 8 positions agree with TRBD2. Per germline, CDR1 SGHAT and CDR2 FQDESV (reference sequence). The trim removed 8 bases at V and 1 base at J, leaving 7 bases unmatched. The CDR3 is 15 amino acids. The CDR3 here is CASGHSGKAKNIQYF. The CDR3 bases are TGTGCCAGCGGCCATAGCGGGAAGGCCAAAAACATTCAGTACTTC.

CDR3: CASSQVGAGEETQYF. The DNA of the CDR3 is TGCGCCAGCAGCCAAGTAGGAGCGGGAGAAGAGACCCAGTACTTC. The chain has TRBV4-1 and TRBJ2-5; 8 bases agree with TRBD2. Germline V CDR1 and CDR2: MGHRA, YSYEKL. After removal of 1 base from V and 3 bases from J, the junction contained 4 bases not matched to a gene. The CDR3 is 15 residues long.

This clone was counted only a few times. The chain combines TRBV7-9 with TRBJ1-3; D possibly corresponds to TRBD1 (6 bases). V dropped 5 bases and J dropped 4 bases, with 18 bases sitting between them. CDR1 is SEHNR and CDR2 is FQNEAQ in the germline V gene (reference sequence). The CDR3 has 16 residues. CDR3 DNA sequence: TGTGCCAGCAGCCACACCAAGGGGGGCAGGGGAAACACCATATATTTT. This codes for CASSHTKGGRGNTIYF.

The chain couples TRBV7-2 to TRBJ1-1; the match to TRBD1 covers 7 bases. Germline CDR1 reads SGHTA; CDR2 reads FQGNSA. This CDR3 region has 13 residues. Germline trimming cut 5 bases from V and 3 bases from J; bases unmatched to any gene: 3. CDR3 loop: CASSRQGHTEAFF. In DNA, the CDR3 is TGTGCCAGCAGCCGACAGGGTCACACTGAAGCTTTCTTT.

The chain combines TRBV7-6 with TRBJ2-3; no definite D call. Trimming shortened V by 0 bases and J by 5 bases, and 0 bases separated the two germline ends. CDR3 size: 11 residues. CDR1 and CDR2 (germline): SGHVS, FNYEAQ. This chain's CDR3 is CASSLADTQYF. The DNA of the CDR3 is TGTGCCAGCAGCTTAGCAGATACGCAGTATTTT. The full variable domain, its missing parts supplied by reference TRBV7-6 and TRBJ2-3, is GAGVSQSPRYKVTKRGQDVALRCDPISGHVSLYWYRQALGQGPEFLTYFNYEAQQDKSGLPNDRFSAERPEGSISTLTIQRTEQRDSAMYRCASSLADTQYFGPGTRLTVL.